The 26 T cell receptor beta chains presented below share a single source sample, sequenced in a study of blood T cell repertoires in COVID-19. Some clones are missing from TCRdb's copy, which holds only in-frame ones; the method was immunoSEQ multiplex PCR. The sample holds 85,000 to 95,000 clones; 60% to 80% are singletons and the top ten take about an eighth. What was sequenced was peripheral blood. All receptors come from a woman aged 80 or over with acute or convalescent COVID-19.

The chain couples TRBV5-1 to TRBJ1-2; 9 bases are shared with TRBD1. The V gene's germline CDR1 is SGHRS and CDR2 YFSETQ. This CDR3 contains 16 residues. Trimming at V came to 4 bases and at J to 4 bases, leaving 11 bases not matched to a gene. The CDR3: CASSLQPGQGGYGYTF. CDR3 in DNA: TGCGCCAGCAGCCTACAGCCGGGACAGGGAGGCTATGGCTACACCTTC. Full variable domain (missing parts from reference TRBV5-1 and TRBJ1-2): KAGVTQTPRYLIKTRGQQVTLSCSPISGHRSVSWYQQTPGQGLQFLFEYFSETQRNKGNFPGRFSGRQFSNSRSEMNVSTLELGDSALYLCASSLQPGQGGYGYTFGSGTRLTVV.

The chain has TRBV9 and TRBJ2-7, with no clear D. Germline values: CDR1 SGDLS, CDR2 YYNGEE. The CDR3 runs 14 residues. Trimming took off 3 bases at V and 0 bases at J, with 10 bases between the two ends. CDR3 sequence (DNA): TGTGCCAGCAGCGCCCGACAAAGCTCCTACGAGCAGTACTTC. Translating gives CASSARQSSYEQYF. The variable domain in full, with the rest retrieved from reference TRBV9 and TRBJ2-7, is DSGVTQTPKHLITATGQRVTLRCSPRSGDLSVYWYQQSLDQGLQFLIQYYNGEERAKGNILERFSAQQFPDLHSELNLSSLELGDSALYFCASSARQSSYEQYFGPGTRLTVT.

The chain's CDR3 is CASSVLGQSQAFF. Here the CDR3 DNA reads TGTGCCAGCAGTGTGTTGGGACAGTCCCAAGCTTTCTTT. This chain links TRBV12-3 or TRBV12-4 with TRBJ1-1; TRBD1 matches at 7 bases. The trim removed 5 bases at V and 9 bases at J, leaving 9 bases unmatched. This CDR3 is built from 13 residues.

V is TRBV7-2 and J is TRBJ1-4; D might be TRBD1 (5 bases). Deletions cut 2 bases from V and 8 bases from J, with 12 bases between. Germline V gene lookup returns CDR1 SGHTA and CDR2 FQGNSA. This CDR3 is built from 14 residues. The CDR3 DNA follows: TGTGCCAGCAGCTTAATCAGGGATCACGAAAAACTGTTTTTT. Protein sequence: CASSLIRDHEKLFF.

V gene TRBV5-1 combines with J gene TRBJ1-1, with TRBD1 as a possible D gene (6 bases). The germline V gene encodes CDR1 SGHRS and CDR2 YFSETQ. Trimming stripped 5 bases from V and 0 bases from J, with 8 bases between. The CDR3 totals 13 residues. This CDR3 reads CASRDSLNTEAFF. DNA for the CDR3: TGCGCCAGCAGGGACAGTTTGAACACTGAAGCTTTCTTT.

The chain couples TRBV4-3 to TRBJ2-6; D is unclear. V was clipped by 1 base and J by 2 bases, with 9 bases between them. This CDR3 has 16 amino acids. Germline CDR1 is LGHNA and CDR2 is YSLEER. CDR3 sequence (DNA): TGCGCCAGCAGCCAAGTAGTGGGCACTGGGGCCAACGTCCTGACTTTC. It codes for CASSQVVGTGANVLTF.

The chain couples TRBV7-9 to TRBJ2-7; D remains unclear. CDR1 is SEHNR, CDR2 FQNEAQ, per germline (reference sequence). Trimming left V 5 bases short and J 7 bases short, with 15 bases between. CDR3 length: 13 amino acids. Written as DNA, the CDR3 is TGTGCCAGCAGCGCAGACCTAGGAAGAGAGCAGTACTTC. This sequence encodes CASSADLGREQYF.

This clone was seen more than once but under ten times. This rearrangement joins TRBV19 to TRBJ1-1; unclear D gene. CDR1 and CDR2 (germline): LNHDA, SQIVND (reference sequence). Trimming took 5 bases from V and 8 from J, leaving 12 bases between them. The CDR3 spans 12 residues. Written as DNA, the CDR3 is TGTGCCAGTAGTCCGCGACTGGCCGAAGCTTTCTTT. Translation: CASSPRLAEAFF.

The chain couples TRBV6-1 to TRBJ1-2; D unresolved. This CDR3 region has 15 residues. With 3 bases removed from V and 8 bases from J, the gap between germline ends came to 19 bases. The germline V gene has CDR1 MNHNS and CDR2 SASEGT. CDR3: CASSDLSAPPKGYTF. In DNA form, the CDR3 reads TGTGCCAGCAGTGACCTCAGCGCCCCTCCGAAGGGCTACACCTTC.

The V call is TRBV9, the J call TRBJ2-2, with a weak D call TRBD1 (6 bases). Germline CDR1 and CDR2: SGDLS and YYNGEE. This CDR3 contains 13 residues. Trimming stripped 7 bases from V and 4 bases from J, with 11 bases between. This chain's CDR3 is CASSGVSTGELFF. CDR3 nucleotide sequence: TGTGCCAGCTCAGGGGTGAGCACCGGGGAGCTGTTTTTT.

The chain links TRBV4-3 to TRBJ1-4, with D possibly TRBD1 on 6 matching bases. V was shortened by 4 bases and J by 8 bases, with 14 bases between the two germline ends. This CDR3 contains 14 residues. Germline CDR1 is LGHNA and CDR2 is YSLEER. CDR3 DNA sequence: TGCGCCAGCAGCCCCCCGGACAGAAGGGAAAAACTGTTTTTT. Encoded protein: CASSPPDRREKLFF.

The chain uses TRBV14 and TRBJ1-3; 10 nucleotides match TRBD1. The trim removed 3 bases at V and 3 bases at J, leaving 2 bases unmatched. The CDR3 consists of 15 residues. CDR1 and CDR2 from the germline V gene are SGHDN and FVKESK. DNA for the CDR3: TGTGCCAGCAGCCACCGGGACAGGGGTGGAAACACCATATATTTT. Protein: CASSHRDRGGNTIYF.

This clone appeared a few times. CDR3 sequence reads: CASSARDSLTDTQYF. CDR3 nucleotide sequence: TGTGCCAGCAGCGCCCGGGACAGCCTCACAGATACGCAGTATTTT. The chain combines TRBV3-1 (or the pseudogene TRBV3-2) with TRBJ2-3; 7 bases match TRBD1. The germline CDR1 and CDR2 sequences are LGHDT and YNNKEL (reference sequence). With V trimmed by 5 bases and J by 2 bases, 7 bases remained unmatched. This CDR3 contains 15 residues.

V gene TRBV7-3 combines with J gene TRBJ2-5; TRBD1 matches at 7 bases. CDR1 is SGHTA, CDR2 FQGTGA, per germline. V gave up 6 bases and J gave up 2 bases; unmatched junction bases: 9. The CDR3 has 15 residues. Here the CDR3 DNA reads TGTGCCAGCAGGTACCGACAGGGCGCGCAAGAGACCCAGTACTTC. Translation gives CASRYRQGAQETQYF.

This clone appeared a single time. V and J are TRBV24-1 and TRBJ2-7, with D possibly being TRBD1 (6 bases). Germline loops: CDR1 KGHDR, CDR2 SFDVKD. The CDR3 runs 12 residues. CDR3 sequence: CEGRTVSYEQYF. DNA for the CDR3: TGTGAAGGGCGGACAGTCTCCTACGAGCAGTACTTC.

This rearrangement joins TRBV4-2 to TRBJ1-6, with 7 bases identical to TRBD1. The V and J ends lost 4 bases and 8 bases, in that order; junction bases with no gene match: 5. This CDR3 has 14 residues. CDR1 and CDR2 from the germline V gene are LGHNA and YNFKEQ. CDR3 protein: CASSPTGVDSPLHF. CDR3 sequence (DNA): TGTGCCAGCAGCCCCACAGGGGTTGATTCACCCCTCCACTTT.

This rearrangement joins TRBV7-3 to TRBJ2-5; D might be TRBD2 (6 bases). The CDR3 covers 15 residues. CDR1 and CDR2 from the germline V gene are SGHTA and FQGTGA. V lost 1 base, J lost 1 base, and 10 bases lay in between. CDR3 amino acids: CASSLIAGGQETQYF. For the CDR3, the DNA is TGTGCCAGCAGCTTAATAGCCGGGGGCCAAGAGACCCAGTACTTC.

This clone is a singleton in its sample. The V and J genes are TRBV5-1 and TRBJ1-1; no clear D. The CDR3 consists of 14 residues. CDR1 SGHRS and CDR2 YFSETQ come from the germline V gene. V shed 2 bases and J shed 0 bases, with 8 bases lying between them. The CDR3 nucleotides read TGCGCCAGCAGCTTACCAGGCCTGAACACTGAAGCTTTCTTT. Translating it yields CASSLPGLNTEAFF.

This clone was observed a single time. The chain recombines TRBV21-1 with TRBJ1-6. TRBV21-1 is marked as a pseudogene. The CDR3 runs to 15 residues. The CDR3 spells CASTPRPGGSSPLHF. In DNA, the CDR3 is TGTGCCAGCACCCCCAGACCCGGGGGTTCCTCACCCCTCCACTTT.

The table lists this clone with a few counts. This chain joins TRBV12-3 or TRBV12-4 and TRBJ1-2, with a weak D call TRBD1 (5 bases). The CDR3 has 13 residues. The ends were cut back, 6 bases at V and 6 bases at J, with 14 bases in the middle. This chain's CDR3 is CASSLVRRDGYTF. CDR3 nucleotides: TGTGCCAGCAGCCTAGTCCGCAGGGATGGCTACACCTTC.

The CDR3 nucleotides are TGCGCCAGCAGCTTGGGGACAGCTCTGGGCGGCTACACCTTC. Translation gives CASSLGTALGGYTF. This rearrangement joins TRBV5-1 to TRBJ1-2, with D possibly TRBD1 on 6 matching bases. This CDR3 is 14 amino acids long. Looked up from germline, CDR1 is SGHRS and CDR2 is YFSETQ. The V gene lost 0 bases and the J gene lost 8 bases, with 14 bases spanning the gap.

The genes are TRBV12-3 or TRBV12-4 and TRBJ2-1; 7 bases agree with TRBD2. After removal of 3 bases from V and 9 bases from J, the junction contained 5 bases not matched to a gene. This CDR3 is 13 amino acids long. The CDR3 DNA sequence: TGTGCCAGCAGTTTCGTCAGGGAGGGTGAGCAGTTCTTC. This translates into CASSFVREGEQFF.

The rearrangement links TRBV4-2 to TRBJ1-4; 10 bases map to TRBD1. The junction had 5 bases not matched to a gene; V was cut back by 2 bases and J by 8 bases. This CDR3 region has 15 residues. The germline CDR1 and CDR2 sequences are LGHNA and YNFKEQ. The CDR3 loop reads CASSQTTGGYEKLFF. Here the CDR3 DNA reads TGTGCCAGCAGCCAAACGACAGGGGGCTACGAAAAACTGTTTTTT.

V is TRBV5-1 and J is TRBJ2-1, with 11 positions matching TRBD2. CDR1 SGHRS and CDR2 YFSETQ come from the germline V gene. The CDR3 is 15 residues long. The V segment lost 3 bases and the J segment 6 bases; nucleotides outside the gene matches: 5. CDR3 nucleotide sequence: TGCGCCAGCAGCTCTCTAGCGGGGGGCCTCAATGAGCAGTTCTTC. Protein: CASSSLAGGLNEQFF. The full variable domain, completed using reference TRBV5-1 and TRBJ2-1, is KAGVTQTPRYLIKTRGQQVTLSCSPISGHRSVSWYQQTPGQGLQFLFEYFSETQRNKGNFPGRFSGRQFSNSRSEMNVSTLELGDSALYLCASSSLAGGLNEQFFGPGTRLTVL.

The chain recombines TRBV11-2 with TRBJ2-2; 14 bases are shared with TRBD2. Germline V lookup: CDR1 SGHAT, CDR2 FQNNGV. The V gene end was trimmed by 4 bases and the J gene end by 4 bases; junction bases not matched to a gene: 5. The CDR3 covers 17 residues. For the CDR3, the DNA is TGTGCCAGCAGCTCCTCCGGGACTAGCGGGGGCACCGGGGAGCTGTTTTTT. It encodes CASSSSGTSGGTGELFF.

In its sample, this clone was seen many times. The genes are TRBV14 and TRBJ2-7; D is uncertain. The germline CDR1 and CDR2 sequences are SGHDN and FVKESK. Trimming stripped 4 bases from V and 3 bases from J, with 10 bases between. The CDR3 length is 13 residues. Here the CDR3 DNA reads TGTGCCAGCAGCCGCCGGGTTTTCTACGAGCAGTACTTC. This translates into CASSRRVFYEQYF.